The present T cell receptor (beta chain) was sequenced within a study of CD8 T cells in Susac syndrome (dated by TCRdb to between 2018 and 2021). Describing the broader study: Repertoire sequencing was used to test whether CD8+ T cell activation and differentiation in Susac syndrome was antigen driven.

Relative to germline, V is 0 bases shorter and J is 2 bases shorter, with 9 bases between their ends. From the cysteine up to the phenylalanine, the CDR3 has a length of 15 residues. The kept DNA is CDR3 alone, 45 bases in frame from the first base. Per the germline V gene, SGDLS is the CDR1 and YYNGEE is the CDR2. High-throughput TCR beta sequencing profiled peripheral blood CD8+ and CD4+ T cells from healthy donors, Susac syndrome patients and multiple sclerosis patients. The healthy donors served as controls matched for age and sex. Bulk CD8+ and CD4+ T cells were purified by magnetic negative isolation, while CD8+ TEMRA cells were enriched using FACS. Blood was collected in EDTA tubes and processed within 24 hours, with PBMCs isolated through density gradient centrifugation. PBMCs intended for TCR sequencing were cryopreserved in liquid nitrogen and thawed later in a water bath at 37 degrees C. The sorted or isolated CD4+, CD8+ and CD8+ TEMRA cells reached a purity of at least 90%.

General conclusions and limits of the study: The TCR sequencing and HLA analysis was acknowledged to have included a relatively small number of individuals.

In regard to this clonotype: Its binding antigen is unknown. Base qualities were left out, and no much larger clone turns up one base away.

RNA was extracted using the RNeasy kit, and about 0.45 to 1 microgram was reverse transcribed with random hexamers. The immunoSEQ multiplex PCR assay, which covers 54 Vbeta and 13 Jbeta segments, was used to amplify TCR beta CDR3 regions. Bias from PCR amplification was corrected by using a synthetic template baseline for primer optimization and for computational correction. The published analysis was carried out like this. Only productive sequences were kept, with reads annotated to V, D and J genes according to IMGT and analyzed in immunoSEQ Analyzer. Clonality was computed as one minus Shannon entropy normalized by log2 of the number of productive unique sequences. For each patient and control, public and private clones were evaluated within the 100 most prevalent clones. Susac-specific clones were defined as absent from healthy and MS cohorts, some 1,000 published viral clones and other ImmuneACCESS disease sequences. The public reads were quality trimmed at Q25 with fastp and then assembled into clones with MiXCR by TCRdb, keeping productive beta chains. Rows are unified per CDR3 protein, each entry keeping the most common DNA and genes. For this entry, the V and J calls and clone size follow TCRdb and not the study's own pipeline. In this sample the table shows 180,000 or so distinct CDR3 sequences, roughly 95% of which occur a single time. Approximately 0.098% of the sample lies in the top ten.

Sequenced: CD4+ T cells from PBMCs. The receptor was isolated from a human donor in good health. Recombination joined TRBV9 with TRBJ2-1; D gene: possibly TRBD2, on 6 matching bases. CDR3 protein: CASSVDGGTYNEQFF. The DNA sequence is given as TGTGCCAGCAGCGTAGATGGGGGGACCTACAATGAGCAGTTCTTC.